These 24 T cell receptor beta chains were all obtained from the same sample, sequenced in a study of blood T cell repertoires in COVID-19. Clones were sequenced by immunoSEQ multiplex PCR, and TCRdb holds only the in-frame ones, with some missing. The sample contains 150,000 to 250,000 clones, roughly 79% of which appear only once. The sample was peripheral blood. The receptor source for this set is a human donor with acute or convalescent COVID-19. The donor label of this sample is uncertain.

The chain has TRBV10-3 and TRBJ2-1, with TRBD2 identical over 9 bases. Trimming cost V 10 bases and J 5 bases; bases outside gene matches: 12. This CDR3 contains 15 residues. Germline lookup yields CDR1 ENHRY and CDR2 SYGVKD. CDR3 nucleotides: TGTGCCACTGCATTCTCTAGCGGGGTAGACAATGAGCAGTTCTTC. It encodes CATAFSSGVDNEQFF.

V usage is TRBV24-1 and J usage is TRBJ1-6; D might be TRBD1 (6 bases). The CDR3 contains 13 residues. V was shortened by 7 bases and J by 8 bases, with 11 bases between the two germline ends. Germline-derived CDR1 and CDR2 are KGHDR and SFDVKD. The CDR3 spells CATRDSPHSPLHF. DNA of the CDR3: TGTGCCACCAGGGACAGTCCCCATTCACCCCTCCACTTT.

The chain uses TRBV6-5 and TRBJ2-2; no clear D gene. Trimming took off 6 bases at V and 4 bases at J, with 15 bases between the two ends. The CDR3 is 15 amino acids. Germline assignment: CDR1 MNHEY and CDR2 SVGAGI. CDR3 nucleotides: TGTGCCAGCAGCCTAGGCGGTAGGCTCACCGGGGAGCTGTTTTTT. It yields the protein CASSLGGRLTGELFF.

This chain joins TRBV11-3 and TRBJ2-3; TRBD2 might be the D (5 bases). CDR3 length equals 16 residues. CDR1 is SGHNT, CDR2 YENEEA, per germline. V lost 1 base and J 0 bases, leaving 11 bases between the germline ends. The CDR3 DNA follows: TGTGCCAGCAGCTTAGGTCGGACTTCTAGCACAGATACGCAGTATTTT. Translation gives CASSLGRTSSTDTQYF.

In nucleotides, the CDR3 is TGCAGCGCTGGGACACAAACCTACGAGCAGTACTTC. The encoded protein is CSAGTQTYEQYF. V and J are TRBV29-1 and TRBJ2-7; D perhaps matches TRBD1 (6 bases). V shed 7 bases and J shed 2 bases, with 12 bases lying between them. Germline V gene lookup returns CDR1 SQVTM and CDR2 ANQGSEA. The CDR3 sequence is 12 residues long.

The V call is TRBV5-5, the J call TRBJ1-6; 9 nucleotides agree with TRBD1. This CDR3 contains 16 residues. The junction had 9 bases not matched to a gene; V was cut back by 6 bases and J by 5 bases. Germline assignment: CDR1 SGHKS and CDR2 YYEKEE (reference sequence). CDR3 protein: CASILTGTGNNSPLHF. The CDR3 DNA is TGTGCCAGCATCCTCACCGGGACAGGGAATAATTCACCCCTCCACTTT. Full variable domain (missing parts from reference TRBV5-5 and TRBJ1-6): DAGVTQSPTHLIKTRGQQVTLRCSPISGHKSVSWYQQVLGQGPQFIFQYYEKEERGRGNFPDRFSARQFPNYSSELNVNALLLGDSALYLCASILTGTGNNSPLHFGNGTRLTVT.

The chain is built from TRBV28 and TRBJ1-6; D unclear. Germline V gene sequence: CDR1 MDHEN, CDR2 SYDVKM. Between the trimmed V and J ends, which lost 3 bases and 7 bases, there was a span of 13 bases. The CDR3 length is 15 residues. The DNA of the CDR3 is TGTGCCAGCAGTTTCGTAGGACTTTCGAATTCACCCCTCCACTTT. Translation: CASSFVGLSNSPLHF.

CDR3 amino acids: CASSQDSPNQPQHF. CDR3 nucleotide sequence: TGCGCCAGCAGTCAGGACAGTCCAAATCAGCCCCAGCATTTT. The V and J genes are TRBV10-2 and TRBJ1-5, with a possible D match to TRBD1 (6 bases). Trimming took off 5 bases at V and 4 bases at J, with 12 bases between the two ends. Per the germline V gene, CDR1 is WSHSY and CDR2 is SAAADI. This CDR3 contains 14 residues.

The chain recombines TRBV27 with TRBJ2-1; D gene unclear. V lost 7 bases to trimming and J lost 0 bases, with 19 bases between them. Per the germline V gene, CDR1 is MNHEY and CDR2 is SMNVEV (reference sequence). This CDR3 spans 17 amino acids. CDR3 residues: CASTLWNLESSYNEQFF. The DNA for the CDR3 is TGTGCCAGCACCCTATGGAACTTGGAGAGCTCCTACAATGAGCAGTTCTTC.

CDR3 residues: CSVTGLAGGPNTGELFF. Here the CDR3 DNA reads TGCAGCGTTACAGGACTAGCGGGAGGGCCGAACACCGGGGAGCTGTTTTTT. The chain combines TRBV29-1 with TRBJ2-2; 15 nucleotides line up with TRBD2. From germline, CDR1 is SQVTM and CDR2 ANQGSEA. The CDR3 sequence is 17 residues long. The trim removed 5 bases at V and 0 bases at J, leaving 4 bases unmatched.

The chain employs TRBV5-4 and TRBJ1-2; D ambiguous. This CDR3 comprises 13 residues. The V end was cut by 4 bases, the J end by 1 base, with 8 bases between. Germline-derived CDR1 and CDR2 are SGHNT and YYREEE (reference sequence). CDR3 in DNA: TGTGCCAGCAGCCCCGGGTTTAACTATGGCTACACCTTC. Residues: CASSPGFNYGYTF.

CDR3 protein: CASSSRDSTGLNEQFF. The CDR3 DNA reads as TGTGCCAGCAGCTCCAGGGACTCCACGGGGCTAAATGAGCAGTTCTTC. V usage is TRBV7-3 and J usage is TRBJ2-1; tentative D call: TRBD2 (6 bases). CDR3 length: 16 amino acids. Deletions cut 4 bases from V and 7 bases from J, with 20 bases between. In germline, CDR1 is SGHTA, CDR2 FQGTGA. Full variable domain (outside the CDR3, taken from reference TRBV7-3 and TRBJ2-1): GAGVSQTPSNKVTEKGKYVELRCDPISGHTALYWYRQSLGQGPEFLIYFQGTGAADDSGLPNDRFFAVRPEGSVSTLKIQRTERGDSAVYLCASSSRDSTGLNEQFFGPGTRLTVL.

This clone was seen only a few times. This chain uses TRBV4-2 with TRBJ2-7; TRBD1 agrees at 12 bases. V shed 4 bases and J 2 bases; nucleotides not matched to a gene: 3. Germline-derived CDR1 and CDR2 are LGHNA and YNFKEQ. CDR3 length equals 15 residues. The CDR3 loop reads CASSPGTGGTYEQYF. The CDR3 DNA is TGTGCCAGCAGCCCCGGGACAGGGGGCACCTACGAGCAGTACTTC.

The rearrangement links TRBV9 to TRBJ2-1, with 8 bases that match TRBD2. The junction had 2 bases not matched to a gene; V was cut back by 6 bases and J by 0 bases. This CDR3 contains 14 residues. Germline CDR1 reads SGDLS; CDR2 reads YYNGEE. The CDR3 here is CASNRGGSYNEQFF. CDR3 nucleotides: TGTGCCAGCAATCGGGGGGGCTCCTACAATGAGCAGTTCTTC.

This clone was seen only a few times. The V gene is TRBV2, the J gene TRBJ1-5, with D maybe TRBD1 (5 bases). Germline CDR1 reads SNHLY; CDR2 reads FYNNEI. The ends were cut back, 8 bases at V and 0 bases at J, with 17 bases in the middle. The CDR3 is 16 residues long. CDR3 amino acids: CASSTQGVGSNQPQHF. CDR3 in DNA: TGTGCCAGCTCAACCCAAGGGGTGGGTAGCAATCAGCCCCAGCATTTT.

The chain joins TRBV7-9 to TRBJ2-1; D remains ambiguous. V gave up 3 bases and J gave up 6 bases, with 21 bases separating them. Germline V gene lookup returns CDR1 SEHNR and CDR2 FQNEAQ (reference sequence). CDR3 length: 17 residues. The CDR3, as DNA: TGTGCCAGCAGCTTGCTTGACGGGTCCCTGAAAGGCAATGAGCAGTTCTTC. The encoded protein is CASSLLDGSLKGNEQFF.

The chain recombines TRBV28 with TRBJ1-6, with TRBD1 matching over 9 bases. Germline V gene lookup returns CDR1 MDHEN and CDR2 SYDVKM. With 2 bases clipped from V and 15 bases from J, the junction kept 14 bases outside the gene matches. CDR3 length equals 16 residues. For the CDR3, the DNA is TGTGCCAGCAGTTTACTACCGGGACAGGGTCCTTCTTTCCTCCACTTT. Translating it yields CASSLLPGQGPSFLHF.

Comments on this clone: Other DNA sequences of this sample code for an identical CDR3. The chain is built from TRBV6-5 and TRBJ1-3, with TRBD1 matching over 8 bases. This CDR3 comprises 16 residues. The V and J ends lost 0 bases and 2 bases, in that order; junction bases with no gene match: 3. The germline V gene has CDR1 MNHEY and CDR2 SVGAGI. DNA for the CDR3: TGTGCCAGCAGTTACTCCGGACAGGGCACTGGAAACACCATATATTTT. It codes for CASSYSGQGTGNTIYF.

The chain recombines TRBV6-1 with TRBJ1-5, with D unclear. The CDR3 runs to 16 residues. Trimming removed 2 bases at V and 6 bases at J, with 17 bases between. Germline CDR1 MNHNS, CDR2 SASEGT. The CDR3, as DNA: TGTGCCAGCAGTGAAATCCCTCCGGGAGGAGGTCAGCCCCAGCATTTT. The encoded protein is CASSEIPPGGGQPQHF.

The chain combines TRBV7-9 with TRBJ1-1, with TRBD1 as a possible D gene (5 bases). Germline V gene lookup returns CDR1 SEHNR and CDR2 FQNEAQ (reference sequence). This CDR3 spans 17 amino acids. Between the trimmed V and J ends, which lost 4 bases and 0 bases, there was a span of 18 bases. CDR3 sequence: CASSSPGGSIVNTEAFF. In nucleotides, the CDR3 is TGTGCCAGCAGCTCCCCGGGGGGGTCGATCGTGAACACTGAAGCTTTCTTT.

The chain couples TRBV6-2 or TRBV6-3 to TRBJ1-2; the match to TRBD1 covers 7 bases. The CDR3 consists of 14 residues. The V gene end was trimmed by 6 bases and the J gene end by 8 bases; junction bases not matched to a gene: 12. CDR1 and CDR2 from the germline V gene are MNHEY and SVGEGT. DNA for the CDR3: TGTGCCAGCAGCCCCCGGACAGGACTTAGGGGCTACACCTTC. Residues: CASSPRTGLRGYTF.

The rearrangement joins TRBV7-3 to TRBJ1-1, with D possibly TRBD1 on 5 matching bases. CDR1 is SGHTA and CDR2 is FQGTGA in the germline V gene. Trimming took 3 bases from V and 6 from J, leaving 11 bases between them. The CDR3 is 13 amino acids. The CDR3 DNA follows: TGTGCCAGCAGCTTGACAGAGAGCTCTGAAGCTTTCTTT. Encoded protein: CASSLTESSEAFF.

J is TRBJ2-7 and V is TRBV5-1; D is uncertain. This CDR3 region has 13 residues. Trimming shortened V by 0 bases and J by 2 bases, and 6 bases separated the two germline ends. Germline V lookup: CDR1 SGHRS, CDR2 YFSETQ. In nucleotides, the CDR3 is TGCGCCAGCAGCTTGGAACGAGCCTACGAGCAGTACTTC. Translated: CASSLERAYEQYF.

This clone has more than one count but fewer than ten. The chain recombines TRBV6-7 with TRBJ1-4; D is unresolved. TRBV6-7 is sorted into the ORF group, with uncertain function. The CDR3 extends over 14 amino acids. Trimming shortened V by 2 bases and J by 8 bases, and 12 bases separated the two germline ends. Written as DNA, the CDR3 is TGTGCCAGCAGTTACGGCGGGTGGATCGAAAAACTGTTTTTT. The encoded protein is CASSYGGWIEKLFF.